This TCR beta chain originates from a study of T cell responses to AZD1222 COVID-19 vaccine. Germline V gives CDR1 ENHRY, CDR2 SYGVKD. This CDR3 is built from 15 residues. Trimming took 6 bases from V and 2 from J; bases not matched to a gene: 3. Pooled in the analysis were second doses at about 4 or about 12 weeks. Libraries were prepared by immunoSEQ multiplex PCR; TCRdb keeps only in-frame clonotypes and omits some of them. The sample contains about 150,000 clones, 80% to 95% of which appear only once. The material was peripheral blood, obtained 28 days after the second AZD1222 dose. The rearrangement links TRBV10-3 to TRBJ2-7; 14 positions agree with TRBD2. This receptor was taken from an adult who received the AZD1222 COVID-19 vaccine. The CDR3 DNA reads TGTGCCATCAGGACTAGCGGGAGGGATCCCTACGAGCAGTACTTC. Its translation: CAIRTSGRDPYEQYF.